These 7 T cell receptor beta chains were sequenced from one sample in a study of blood T cell repertoires in COVID-19. Data came from immunoSEQ multiplex PCR; TCRdb stores just in-frame clones and leaves some out. The sample shows approximately 230,000 clones, 80% to 90% of them seen only once. Sequenced material: PBMCs or T cells enriched from blood (not recorded which). The receptors come from a young man who had recovered from COVID-19.

The J gene is TRBJ2-2, the V gene TRBV30; unclear D gene. The V end was cut by 0 bases, the J end by 5 bases, with 7 bases between. The CDR3 is made up of 13 amino acids. Germline CDR1 is GTSNPN and CDR2 is SVGIG (reference sequence). The CDR3 region is CAWSVAPTGELFF. In nucleotides, the CDR3 is TGTGCCTGGAGTGTAGCTCCTACCGGGGAGCTGTTTTTT.

The CDR3 coding sequence is TGTGCCAGCAGCTCGTCCCAGGCCTATGGCTACACCTTC. As protein: CASSSSQAYGYTF. The rearrangement joins TRBV11-2 to TRBJ1-2; the D is unclear. This CDR3 is built from 13 residues. Trimming shortened V by 4 bases and J by 4 bases, and 10 bases separated the two germline ends. Germline lookup yields CDR1 SGHAT and CDR2 FQNNGV. Using reference TRBV11-2 and TRBJ1-2 for the parts outside the CDR3, the full variable domain is EAGVAQSPRYKIIEKRQSVAFWCNPISGHATLYWYQQILGQGPKLLIQFQNNGVVDDSQLPKDRFSAERLKGVDSTLKIQPAKLEDSAVYLCASSSSQAYGYTFGSGTRLTVV.

The chain joins TRBV13 to TRBJ1-1, with D maybe TRBD1 (6 bases). V was shortened by 7 bases and J by 6 bases, with 18 bases between the two germline ends. CDR1 and CDR2 (germline): PRHDT, FYEKMQ (reference sequence). There are 14 residues in the CDR3. The CDR3: CASKAASGGAEAFF. The CDR3 coding sequence is TGTGCCAGCAAAGCGGCGAGTGGGGGCGCTGAAGCTTTCTTT.

To note about this clone: The sample contains more than one DNA sequence encoding this CDR3. V gene TRBV4-1 combines with J gene TRBJ1-1; 11 bases align to TRBD1. CDR3 size: 16 residues. With 4 bases clipped from V and 0 bases from J, the junction kept 4 bases outside the gene matches. Looked up from germline, CDR1 is MGHRA and CDR2 is YSYEKL. The DNA for the CDR3 is TGCGCCAGCAGCCGAGGACAGGGGGCCGTGAACACTGAAGCTTTCTTT. Protein: CASSRGQGAVNTEAFF.

This chain connects TRBV19 to TRBJ2-7; 7 nucleotides align to TRBD1. Germline V CDR1 and CDR2: LNHDA, SQIVND (reference sequence). Germline trimming cut 4 bases from V and 7 bases from J; bases unmatched to any gene: 7. This CDR3 has 13 amino acids. CDR3 sequence: CASSNEGAREQYF. Here the CDR3 DNA reads TGTGCCAGTAGTAATGAGGGGGCGAGAGAGCAGTACTTC.

In its sample, this clone was seen once. The chain links TRBV6-6 to TRBJ1-2; 7 positions agree with TRBD1. The CDR3 runs 17 residues. V gave up 5 bases and J gave up 2 bases; unmatched junction bases: 14. CDR1 and CDR2 from the germline V gene are MNHNY and SVGAGI (reference sequence). The CDR3 sequence is CASSQRQNRGWNYGYTF. The DNA of the CDR3 is TGTGCCAGCAGTCAACGGCAAAACAGGGGTTGGAACTATGGCTACACCTTC.

The rearrangement links TRBV11-3 to TRBJ2-1, with D tentatively TRBD2 (5 bases). CDR1 is SGHNT, CDR2 YENEEA, per germline. The V gene lost 0 bases and the J gene lost 7 bases, with 7 bases spanning the gap. The CDR3 is made up of 13 amino acids. As DNA, the CDR3 is TGTGCCAGCAGCTTAGAGGGAGTTAATGAGCAGTTCTTC. This encodes CASSLEGVNEQFF.